A selection of T cell receptor beta chains follows, all from one sample in a study of blood T cells in healthy people across ages. In TCRdb, the 5' RACE reads were re-called with MiXCR into one record per CDR3 protein. This table has roughly 1,000,000 distinct CDR3 sequences, under 30% appearing once. These records were also assigned to another study, of T cells of mothers and their children.

The sequenced material came from blood. These receptors originate from a girl aged 2 to 9 in good health. Both conserved end residues are part of each CDR3. The order of the fields is J gene, V gene, CDR3 protein.

J gene: TRBJ2-1; V gene: TRBV7-9; CDR3 protein: CASSLRTSRPLYNEQFF
J gene: TRBJ1-2; V gene: TRBV6-6; CDR3 protein: CASSTIQTGAPRGYTF
J gene: TRBJ1-1; V gene: TRBV7-3; CDR3 protein: CASSHGGNLGNTEAFF
J gene: TRBJ1-1; V gene: TRBV6-2/TRBV6-3; CDR3 protein: CASSLTGTATEAFF
J gene: TRBJ1-2; V gene: TRBV4-2; CDR3 protein: CASSHSQTEQYGYTF
J gene: NA; V gene: TRBV10-3; CDR3 protein: CAISEAGETQYF
J gene: TRBJ2-7; V gene: TRBV29-1; CDR3 protein: CSVGQGIGEQYF
J gene: TRBJ1-2; V gene: TRBV12-3/TRBV12-4; CDR3 protein: CASSPNDRANYGYTF
J gene: TRBJ2-4; V gene: TRBV5-1; CDR3 protein: CASSLTAGGDLAKNIQYF
J gene: TRBJ2-4; V gene: TRBV6-5; CDR3 protein: CASSFSSGTSTNIQYF
J gene: TRBJ2-7; V gene: TRBV7-9; CDR3 protein: CASSLGGLAGEQYF
J gene: TRBJ2-5; V gene: TRBV6-5; CDR3 protein: CASSRTGGVQETQYF
J gene: TRBJ2-1; V gene: TRBV25-1; CDR3 protein: CASGEGDHEQFF
J gene: TRBJ1-2; V gene: TRBV20-1; CDR3 protein: CSAIDRTGEYGYTF
J gene: NA; V gene: TRBV29-1; CDR3 protein: CSVVREGRSYEQYF
J gene: TRBJ2-5; V gene: TRBV12-3/TRBV12-4; CDR3 protein: CASRRALIIQETQYF
J gene: TRBJ2-5; V gene: TRBV7-2; CDR3 protein: CASSPPGGGDETQYF
J gene: TRBJ2-2; V gene: TRBV12-3/TRBV12-4; CDR3 protein: CASSLRGPPGELFF
J gene: TRBJ2-5; V gene: TRBV7-9; CDR3 protein: CASSIGPKETQYF
J gene: TRBJ1-4; V gene: TRBV18; CDR3 protein: CASSPLGSEEKLFF
J gene: TRBJ2-3; V gene: TRBV4-2; CDR3 protein: CASSPLLGGTDTQYF
J gene: TRBJ2-5; V gene: TRBV20-1; CDR3 protein: CSRMRGGSQETQYF
J gene: TRBJ1-1; V gene: TRBV7-2; CDR3 protein: CASSRSGQPEAFF
J gene: NA; V gene: TRBV29-1; CDR3 protein: CSVELEGHRGYEQYF
J gene: TRBJ2-1; V gene: TRBV29-1; CDR3 protein: CRVLAGGRNEQFF
J gene: TRBJ1-4; V gene: TRBV6-5; CDR3 protein: CASSNRDRGTTNEKLFF
J gene: NA; V gene: TRBV6-2/TRBV6-3; CDR3 protein: CASSPRSNEQFF
J gene: TRBJ1-1; V gene: TRBV7-9; CDR3 protein: CASSLDRQGDTEAFF
J gene: TRBJ1-1; V gene: TRBV6-6; CDR3 protein: CAARVLTEAFF
J gene: TRBJ2-7; V gene: TRBV25-1; CDR3 protein: CASSELVEGGEQYF
J gene: TRBJ2-3; V gene: TRBV15; CDR3 protein: CATSGRGIASTDTQYF
J gene: TRBJ1-4; V gene: TRBV2; CDR3 protein: CASSESADLLFF
J gene: TRBJ1-5; V gene: TRBV4-1; CDR3 protein: CASSHGTGFNQPQHF
J gene: TRBJ2-5; V gene: TRBV7-2; CDR3 protein: CASSPGGPLPGETQYF
J gene: TRBJ2-5; V gene: TRBV4-3; CDR3 protein: CASSQDRAGGRETQYF
J gene: TRBJ2-1; V gene: TRBV5-1; CDR3 protein: CASGFFGGDEQFF
J gene: TRBJ2-7; V gene: TRBV7-2; CDR3 protein: CASSLAQIGGSTYEQYF
J gene: NA; V gene: TRBV13; CDR3 protein: CASRSSARSYEQYF
J gene: TRBJ2-6; V gene: TRBV12-3/TRBV12-4; CDR3 protein: CASSLTSGSGANVLTF
J gene: TRBJ1-4; V gene: TRBV10-3; CDR3 protein: CAISDPEGKLFF
J gene: TRBJ2-3; V gene: TRBV25-1; CDR3 protein: CASSEAIPDTQYF
J gene: TRBJ2-4; V gene: TRBV12-3/TRBV12-4; CDR3 protein: CASSKDRDLAKNIQYF
J gene: NA; V gene: TRBV2; CDR3 protein: CASSLYRTSGSVNEQFF
J gene: TRBJ2-1; V gene: TRBV7-2; CDR3 protein: CASSLDAALGNEQFF
J gene: TRBJ2-5; V gene: TRBV5-5; CDR3 protein: CASSLSWRPETQYF
J gene: TRBJ1-1; V gene: TRBV25-1; CDR3 protein: CASKNGRREAFF
J gene: TRBJ2-7; V gene: TRBV6-2/TRBV6-3; CDR3 protein: CASSQRWVGEQYF
J gene: TRBJ2-1; V gene: TRBV27; CDR3 protein: CASSWADEQFF
J gene: TRBJ1-5; V gene: TRBV27; CDR3 protein: CASRHYSNQPQHF
J gene: TRBJ2-5; V gene: TRBV25-1; CDR3 protein: CASSAFQVSGAFQETQYF
J gene: TRBJ2-3; V gene: TRBV27; CDR3 protein: CASSLFAGVGTDTQYF
J gene: TRBJ2-5; V gene: TRBV3-1; CDR3 protein: CASSQDSQPTQETQYF
J gene: TRBJ1-1; V gene: TRBV29-1; CDR3 protein: CSVVQGQVNTEAFF